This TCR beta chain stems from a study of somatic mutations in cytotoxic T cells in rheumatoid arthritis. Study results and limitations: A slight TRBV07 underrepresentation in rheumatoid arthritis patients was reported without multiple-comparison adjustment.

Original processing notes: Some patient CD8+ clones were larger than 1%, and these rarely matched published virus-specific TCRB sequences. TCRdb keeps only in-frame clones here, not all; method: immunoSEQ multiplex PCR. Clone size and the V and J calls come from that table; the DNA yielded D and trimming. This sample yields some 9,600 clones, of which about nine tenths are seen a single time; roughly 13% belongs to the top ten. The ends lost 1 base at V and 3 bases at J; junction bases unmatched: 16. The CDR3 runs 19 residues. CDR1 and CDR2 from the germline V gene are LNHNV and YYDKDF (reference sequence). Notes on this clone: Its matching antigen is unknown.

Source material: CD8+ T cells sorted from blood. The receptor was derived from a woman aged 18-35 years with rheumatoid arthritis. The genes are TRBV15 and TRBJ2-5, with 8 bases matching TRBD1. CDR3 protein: CATSRVGPLQGEFKETQYF. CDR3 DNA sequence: TGTGCCACCAGCAGAGTAGGCCCTCTACAGGGGGAATTTAAAGAGACCCAGTACTTC. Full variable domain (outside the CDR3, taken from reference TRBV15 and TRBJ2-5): DAMVIQNPRYQVTQFGKPVTLSCSQTLNHNVMYWYQQKSSQAPKLLFHYYDKDFNNEADTPDNFQSRRPNTSFCFLDIRSPGLGDTAMYLCATSRVGPLQGEFKETQYFGPGTRLLVL.